This is a list of T cell receptor beta chains from one sample in a study of regulatory T cells in long-lasting Graves disease. TCRdb reprocessed the multiplex PCR reads via MiXCR and lists one record per CDR3 protein. The table includes about 370,000 distinct CDR3 sequences, roughly 16% detected once. The sample here was peripheral blood mononuclear cells (PBMCs), taken at new diagnosis, from a patient treated with antithyroid drugs. These receptors were collected from a female donor with Graves disease. Both conserved end residues are part of each CDR3. Fields, in order: J gene, CDR3 length, V gene, clone size, CDR3 protein. Clone size appears in some rows only: once, few, many, or a class for an expanded clone.

j_call: TRBJ2-7; cdr3_length: 16; v_call: TRBV2; clone_size: many; cdr3_aa: CASSAGWGAGDYEQYF
j_call: TRBJ2-1; cdr3_length: 16; v_call: TRBV28; clone_size: many; cdr3_aa: CASEGLSGSSYNEQFF
j_call: TRBJ1-5; cdr3_length: 9; v_call: TRBV9; clone_size: few; cdr3_aa: CASGEPQHF
j_call: TRBJ2-1; cdr3_length: 15; v_call: TRBV6-2/TRBV6-3; clone_size: many; cdr3_aa: CASRVSGSLTYEQFF
j_call: TRBJ2-1; cdr3_length: 15; v_call: TRBV5-1; clone_size: NA; cdr3_aa: CASSLDSPRFNEQFF
j_call: TRBJ2-4; cdr3_length: 13; v_call: TRBV7-9; clone_size: NA; cdr3_aa: CASSLWDRDIQYF
j_call: TRBJ2-1; cdr3_length: 13; v_call: TRBV28; clone_size: few; cdr3_aa: CASEDVSYSEQFF
j_call: TRBJ1-5; cdr3_length: 17; v_call: TRBV9; clone_size: many; cdr3_aa: CASSVGPQGLSNQPQHF
j_call: TRBJ1-2; cdr3_length: 12; v_call: TRBV25-1; clone_size: NA; cdr3_aa: CASRQGRYGYTF
j_call: TRBJ2-3; cdr3_length: 18; v_call: TRBV3-1; clone_size: many; cdr3_aa: CASSQPAGLAGGTDTQYF
j_call: TRBJ1-1; cdr3_length: 16; v_call: TRBV2; clone_size: many; cdr3_aa: CASILPRQTKNTEAFF
j_call: TRBJ2-7; cdr3_length: 14; v_call: TRBV12-3/TRBV12-4; clone_size: many; cdr3_aa: CASKAPGLASEQYF
j_call: TRBJ1-5; cdr3_length: 14; v_call: TRBV27; clone_size: many; cdr3_aa: CASRKYSGDQPQHF
j_call: TRBJ1-1; cdr3_length: 13; v_call: TRBV7-2; clone_size: many; cdr3_aa: CASSLVISGEAFF
j_call: TRBJ2-7; cdr3_length: 15; v_call: TRBV28; clone_size: many; cdr3_aa: CASTTNREVTYEQYF
j_call: TRBJ2-5; cdr3_length: 14; v_call: TRBV20-1; clone_size: few; cdr3_aa: CSAHRTSGQETQYF
j_call: TRBJ2-1; cdr3_length: 14; v_call: TRBV28; clone_size: many; cdr3_aa: CASTWTGYHNEQFF
j_call: TRBJ1-3; cdr3_length: 15; v_call: TRBV27; clone_size: many; cdr3_aa: CASSLGGSSGNTIYF
j_call: TRBJ2-2; cdr3_length: 14; v_call: TRBV5-1; clone_size: many; cdr3_aa: CASSEDKPTGELFF
j_call: TRBJ1-1; cdr3_length: 14; v_call: TRBV27; clone_size: few; cdr3_aa: CASSLRGTGERAFF
j_call: TRBJ1-5; cdr3_length: 17; v_call: TRBV6-1; clone_size: many; cdr3_aa: CASSVLSQHSSNQPQHF
j_call: TRBJ2-3; cdr3_length: 13; v_call: TRBV12-3/TRBV12-4; clone_size: NA; cdr3_aa: CASSRRGSDTQYF
j_call: TRBJ1-5; cdr3_length: 14; v_call: TRBV27; clone_size: many; cdr3_aa: CASRTLYSNQPQHF
j_call: TRBJ1-2; cdr3_length: 13; v_call: TRBV19; clone_size: few; cdr3_aa: CASSIVIERGYTF
j_call: TRBJ2-7; cdr3_length: 14; v_call: TRBV27; clone_size: many; cdr3_aa: CASSPQGGAYEQYF
j_call: TRBJ2-7; cdr3_length: 12; v_call: TRBV20-1; clone_size: few; cdr3_aa: CSAIRDFYEQYF
j_call: TRBJ2-7; cdr3_length: 13; v_call: TRBV11-2; clone_size: many; cdr3_aa: CASSLARAYEQYF
j_call: TRBJ2-7; cdr3_length: 12; v_call: TRBV9; clone_size: NA; cdr3_aa: CASSVGKGEQYF
j_call: TRBJ2-7; cdr3_length: 14; v_call: TRBV10-3; clone_size: many; cdr3_aa: CAIRTGYESSEQYF
j_call: TRBJ1-2; cdr3_length: 11; v_call: TRBV28; clone_size: many; cdr3_aa: CASSTEGVSTF
j_call: TRBJ1-5; cdr3_length: 14; v_call: TRBV12-5; clone_size: many; cdr3_aa: CASGLVGGNQPQHF
j_call: TRBJ1-1; cdr3_length: 14; v_call: TRBV12-3/TRBV12-4; clone_size: many; cdr3_aa: CASSWGQMNTEAFF
j_call: TRBJ2-5; cdr3_length: 14; v_call: TRBV24-1; clone_size: many; cdr3_aa: CATSDSDRVGAQYF
j_call: TRBJ2-1; cdr3_length: 17; v_call: TRBV19; clone_size: NA; cdr3_aa: CASSIGEGFVRGNEQFF
j_call: TRBJ2-7; cdr3_length: 16; v_call: TRBV12-3/TRBV12-4; clone_size: many; cdr3_aa: CASSLGQLQYRHEQYF